These T cell receptor beta chains were read from a single sample in a study of post-analysis software for immune sequencing data. Each CDR3 protein is one row after TCRdb ran MiXCR on the PCR reads. Of fewer than 850,000 distinct CDR3 sequences in the sample, 46% were seen once. Sequenced material: blood. These receptor sequences come from a girl between 5 and 17 years old with multiple sclerosis. CDR3s include the opening cysteine and the closing phenylalanine or tryptophan.

>TRBV11-3
CASSPGTSNRQETQYF
>TRBV11-2
CASSERQNGAMNTEAFF
>TRBV19
CASTPLRDPRGPQHF
>TRBV10-3
CAIKPGLGNTGELFF
>TRBV20-1
CSARADRGPEAFF
>TRBV7-9
CASSLSSSGELFF
>TRBV29-1
CSVETTGTYEQYF
>TRBV4-2
CASSQAQGRGLNEKLFF
>TRBV20-1
CSARGLWTGRPSNEQFF
>TRBV7-2
CASSLAPQDSPTEAFF
>TRBV5-6
CASNSGGENYEQYF
>TRBV24-1
CATSDGRPNSPLHF
>TRBV6-2/TRBV6-3
CASSPGTSGRAFTDTQYF
>TRBV4-3
CASSGRGRTEAFF
>TRBV29-1
CSVERSGTPRETQYF
>TRBV7-2
CASSPGLKGSPPHF
>TRBV6-6
CASSYMGETQYF
>TRBV20-1
CSARPGGDIQYF
>TRBV24-1
CATSGPYDEQFF
>TRBV5-1
CASSLFLGANEQYF
>TRBV12-3/TRBV12-4
CASGRTTDTQYF
>TRBV24-1
CATSTGTDRNQPQHF
>TRBV25-1
CASREPTARDGYTF
>TRBV12-3/TRBV12-4
CASSLALGRLSSYEQYF
>TRBV6-4
CASSPQTGGYGYTF
>TRBV29-1
CSVEGQGTAEAFF
>TRBV27
CASSLNPDGADTQYF
>TRBV7-7
CASSFPNRPGQGVYNEQFF
>TRBV20-1
CSASLIDTQYF
>TRBV30
CAWSVRPGTLNEQFF
>TRBV6-4
CASKGGTYNEQFF
>TRBV12-3/TRBV12-4
CASSPGTPANYGYTF
>TRBV29-1
CSGTYNEQFF
>TRBV9
CASSPRQGADSYEQYF
>TRBV20-1
CSARYWSQASGINEQFF